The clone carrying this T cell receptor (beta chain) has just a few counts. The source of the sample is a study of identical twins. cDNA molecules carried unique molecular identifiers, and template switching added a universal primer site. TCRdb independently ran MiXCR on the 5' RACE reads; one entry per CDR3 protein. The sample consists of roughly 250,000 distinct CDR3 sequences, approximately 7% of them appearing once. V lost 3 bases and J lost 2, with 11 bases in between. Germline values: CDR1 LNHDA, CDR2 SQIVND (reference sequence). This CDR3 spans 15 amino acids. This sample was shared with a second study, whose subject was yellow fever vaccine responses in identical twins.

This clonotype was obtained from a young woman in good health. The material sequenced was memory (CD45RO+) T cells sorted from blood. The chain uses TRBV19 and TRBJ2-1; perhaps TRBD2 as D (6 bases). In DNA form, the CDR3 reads TGTGCCAGTAGTATGGAGGGAAACCCCTACAATGAGCAGTTCTTC. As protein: CASSMEGNPYNEQFF.